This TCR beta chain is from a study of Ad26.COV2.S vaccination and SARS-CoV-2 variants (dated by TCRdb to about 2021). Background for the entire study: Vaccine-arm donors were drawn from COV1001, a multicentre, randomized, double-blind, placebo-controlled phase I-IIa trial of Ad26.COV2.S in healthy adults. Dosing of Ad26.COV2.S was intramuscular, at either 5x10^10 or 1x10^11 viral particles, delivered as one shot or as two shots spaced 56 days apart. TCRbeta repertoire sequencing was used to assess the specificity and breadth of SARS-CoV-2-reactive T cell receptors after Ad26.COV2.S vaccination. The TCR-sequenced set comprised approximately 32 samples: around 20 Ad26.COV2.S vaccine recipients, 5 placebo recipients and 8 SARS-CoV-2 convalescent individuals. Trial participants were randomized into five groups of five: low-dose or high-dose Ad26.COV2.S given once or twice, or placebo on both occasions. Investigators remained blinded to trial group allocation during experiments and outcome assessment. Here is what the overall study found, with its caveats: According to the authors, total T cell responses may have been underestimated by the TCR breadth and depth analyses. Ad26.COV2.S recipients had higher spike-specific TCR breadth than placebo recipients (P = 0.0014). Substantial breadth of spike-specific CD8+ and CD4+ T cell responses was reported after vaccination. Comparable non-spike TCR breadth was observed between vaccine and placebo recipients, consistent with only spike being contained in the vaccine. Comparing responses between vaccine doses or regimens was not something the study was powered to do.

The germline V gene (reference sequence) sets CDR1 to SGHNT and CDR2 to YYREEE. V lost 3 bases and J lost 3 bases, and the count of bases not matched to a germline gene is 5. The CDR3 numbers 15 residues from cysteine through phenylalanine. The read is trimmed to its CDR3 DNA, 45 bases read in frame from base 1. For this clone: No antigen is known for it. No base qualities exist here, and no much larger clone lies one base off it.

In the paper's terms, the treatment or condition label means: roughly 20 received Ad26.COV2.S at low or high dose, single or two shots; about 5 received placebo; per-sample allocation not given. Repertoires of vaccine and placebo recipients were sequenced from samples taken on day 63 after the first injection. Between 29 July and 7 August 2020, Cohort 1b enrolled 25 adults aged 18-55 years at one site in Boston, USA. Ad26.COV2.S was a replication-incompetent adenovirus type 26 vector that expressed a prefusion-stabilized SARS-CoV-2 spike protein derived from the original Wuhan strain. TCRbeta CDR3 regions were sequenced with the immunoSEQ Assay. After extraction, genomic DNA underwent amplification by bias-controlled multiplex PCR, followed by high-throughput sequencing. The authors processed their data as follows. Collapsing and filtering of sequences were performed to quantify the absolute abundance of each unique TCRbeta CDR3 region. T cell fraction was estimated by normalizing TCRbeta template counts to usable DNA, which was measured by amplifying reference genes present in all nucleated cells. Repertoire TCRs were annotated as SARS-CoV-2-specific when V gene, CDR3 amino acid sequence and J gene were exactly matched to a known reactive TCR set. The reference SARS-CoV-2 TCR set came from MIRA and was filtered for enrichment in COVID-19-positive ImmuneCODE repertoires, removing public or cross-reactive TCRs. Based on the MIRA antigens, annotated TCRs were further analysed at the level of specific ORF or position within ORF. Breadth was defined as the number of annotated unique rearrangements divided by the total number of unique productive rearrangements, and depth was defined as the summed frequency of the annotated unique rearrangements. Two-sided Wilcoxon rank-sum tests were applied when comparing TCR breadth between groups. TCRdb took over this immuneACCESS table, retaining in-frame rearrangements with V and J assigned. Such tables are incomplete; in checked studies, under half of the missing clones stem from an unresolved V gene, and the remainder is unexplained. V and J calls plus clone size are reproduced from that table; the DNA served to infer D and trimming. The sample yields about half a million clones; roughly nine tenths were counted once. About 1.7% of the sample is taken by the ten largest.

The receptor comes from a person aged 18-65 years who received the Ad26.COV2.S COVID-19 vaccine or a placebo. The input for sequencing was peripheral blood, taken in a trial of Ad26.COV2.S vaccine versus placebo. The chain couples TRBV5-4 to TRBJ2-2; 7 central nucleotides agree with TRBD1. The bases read TGTGCCAGCAGCTGGGGGACAGAGCACACCGGGGAGCTGTTTTTT. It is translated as CASSWGTEHTGELFF.